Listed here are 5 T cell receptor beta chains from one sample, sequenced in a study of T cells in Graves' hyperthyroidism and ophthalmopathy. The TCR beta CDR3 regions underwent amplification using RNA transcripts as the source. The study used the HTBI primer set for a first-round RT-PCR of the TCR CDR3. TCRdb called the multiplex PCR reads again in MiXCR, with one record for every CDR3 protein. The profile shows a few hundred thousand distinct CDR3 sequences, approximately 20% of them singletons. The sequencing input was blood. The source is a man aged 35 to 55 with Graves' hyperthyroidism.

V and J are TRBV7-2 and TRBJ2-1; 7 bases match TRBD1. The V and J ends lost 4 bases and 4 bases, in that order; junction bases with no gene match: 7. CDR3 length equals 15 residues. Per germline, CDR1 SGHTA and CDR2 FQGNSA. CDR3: CASSYDRESYNEQFF. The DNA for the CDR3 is TGTGCCAGCAGCTATGACAGGGAGTCTTACAATGAGCAGTTCTTC.

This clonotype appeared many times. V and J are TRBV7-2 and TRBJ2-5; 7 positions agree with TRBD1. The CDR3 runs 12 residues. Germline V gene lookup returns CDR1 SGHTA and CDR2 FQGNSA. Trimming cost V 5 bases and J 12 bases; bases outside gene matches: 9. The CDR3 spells CASSPPTGPKYF. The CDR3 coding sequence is TGTGCCAGCAGCCCTCCGACAGGGCCGAAGTACTTC.

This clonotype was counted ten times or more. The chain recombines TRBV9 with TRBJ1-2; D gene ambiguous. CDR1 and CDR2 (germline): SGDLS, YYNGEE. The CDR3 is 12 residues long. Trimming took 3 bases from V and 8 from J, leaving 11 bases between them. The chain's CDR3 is CASSDPWGGYTF. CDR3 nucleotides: TGTGCCAGCAGCGACCCCTGGGGAGGCTACACCTTC. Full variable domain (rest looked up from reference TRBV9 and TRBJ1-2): DSGVTQTPKHLITATGQRVTLRCSPRSGDLSVYWYQQSLDQGLQFLIQYYNGEERAKGNILERFSAQQFPDLHSELNLSSLELGDSALYFCASSDPWGGYTFGSGTRLTVV.

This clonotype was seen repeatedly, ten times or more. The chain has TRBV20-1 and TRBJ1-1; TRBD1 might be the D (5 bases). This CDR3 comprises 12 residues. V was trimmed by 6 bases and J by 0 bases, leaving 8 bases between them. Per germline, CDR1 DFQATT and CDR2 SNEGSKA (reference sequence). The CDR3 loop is CSAGRVNTEAFF. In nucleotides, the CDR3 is TGCAGTGCCGGCAGGGTGAACACTGAAGCTTTCTTT.

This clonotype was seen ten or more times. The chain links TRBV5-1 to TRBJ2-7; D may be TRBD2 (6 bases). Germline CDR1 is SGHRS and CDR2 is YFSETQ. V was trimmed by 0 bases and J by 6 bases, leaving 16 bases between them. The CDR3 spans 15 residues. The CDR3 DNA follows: TGCGCCAGCAGCTTGGCCGGGGGATGGAAGATCGAGCAGTACTTC. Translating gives CASSLAGGWKIEQYF.